This TCR beta chain was recorded in a study of OX40 agonist ivuxolimab in advanced cancers. Study-level points and caveats: CD8+ T cells showed, on average, more clonal expansion than CD4+ cells.

As for this clone: Its antigen is not identified.

Trimming took off 5 bases at V and 2 bases at J, with 16 bases between the two ends. CDR1 MDHEN and CDR2 SYDVKM come from the germline V gene. This CDR3 comprises 15 residues. Sequencing was performed with immunoSEQ multiplex PCR; in TCRdb, only in-frame clones are kept and a portion is missing. The table includes roughly 70,000 clones, 86% detected once. This material consisted of CD4+ or CD8+ T cells sorted from blood, taken in a trial of the OX40 agonist ivuxolimab. V gene TRBV28 combines with J gene TRBJ2-7; tentatively, D is TRBD1 (6 bases). The clonotype was recovered from an adult with an advanced solid tumor such as melanoma, head and neck, liver or kidney cancer. The DNA of the CDR3 is TGTGCCAGCAGTGCCGTTCCCGACAGGACCTACGAGCAGTACTTC. Protein: CASSAVPDRTYEQYF.